The rows below give T cell receptor beta chains drawn from one sample of a study of cytomegalovirus exposure and HLA in healthy donors. Profiling relied on immunoSEQ multiplex PCR, and the TCRdb table lists in-frame clones only, not all of them. The table includes roughly 140,000 clones, roughly 75% detected once. The specimen sequenced was PBMCs. These receptors came from a female donor in good health and CMV-seronegative. CDR3s include the opening cysteine and the closing phenylalanine or tryptophan. Fields, in order: V gene, J gene, clone size, D gene, CDR3 protein, CDR3 DNA. A D gene is named only where the DNA matches it firmly. The listing skips clone size in some rows; elsewhere it reads once, few, many or a size class.

TRBV5-4	TRBJ2-7	-	-	CASTRGSPRGEQYF	TGTGCCAGCACCAGGGGATCCCCCCGGGGCGAGCAGTACTTC
TRBV7-3	TRBJ2-1	-	TRBD1	CASSFRQGAFDEQFF	TGTGCCAGCAGCTTTAGACAGGGGGCTTTCGATGAGCAGTTCTTC
TRBV12-5	TRBJ1-1	-	TRBD1	CASGLTDRGRGTEAFF	TGTGCTAGTGGTTTGACGGACAGGGGGCGAGGCACTGAAGCTTTCTTT
TRBV6-1	TRBJ2-7	-	TRBD1	CASWRTGKYEQYF	TGTGCCAGCTGGAGGACAGGGAAATACGAGCAGTACTTC
TRBV5-4	TRBJ2-1	few	TRBD2	CASSRGTSGTYNEQFF	TGTGCCAGCAGCCGTGGGACTAGCGGTACCTACAATGAGCAGTTCTTC
TRBV7-9	TRBJ2-1	-	-	CASSLPRQQGHNEQFF	TGTGCCAGCAGCTTACCACGACAACAGGGACACAATGAGCAGTTCTTC
TRBV30	TRBJ1-2	-	TRBD1	CAWSQGQGTGYTF	TGTGCCTGGAGTCAGGGACAGGGAACTGGCTACACCTTC
TRBV4-1	TRBJ1-4	-	-	CASSQATNEKLFF	TGCGCCAGCAGCCAAGCTACTAATGAAAAACTGTTTTTT
TRBV28	TRBJ1-2	few	-	CASSFSAGDNTF	TGTGCCAGCAGTTTTTCCGCAGGGGATAACACCTTC
TRBV7-2	TRBJ2-1	-	-	CASSPGDRISYNEQFF	TGTGCCAGCAGCCCCGGCGACAGGATATCCTACAATGAGCAGTTCTTC
TRBV11-2	TRBJ2-5	-	-	CASSLWGGAQETQYF	TGTGCCAGCAGCTTATGGGGGGGGGCTCAAGAGACCCAGTACTTC
TRBV30	TRBJ1-1	few	-	CAWSADILWTEAFF	TGTGCCTGGAGTGCGGACATTTTGTGGACTGAAGCTTTCTTT
TRBV19	TRBJ2-4	-	-	CASSIGGLAKNIQYF	TGTGCCAGTAGTATAGGAGGACTAGCCAAAAACATTCAGTACTTC
TRBV6-6	TRBJ1-1	-	-	CASSYTPGTPPTEAFF	TGTGCCAGCAGTTACACGCCCGGGACACCTCCCACTGAAGCTTTCTTT
TRBV10-3	TRBJ1-1	few	-	CAIRRQSEAFF	TGTGCCATCAGGCGACAGAGCGAGGCTTTCTTT
TRBV18	TRBJ1-5	-	-	CASSPAVSNQPQHF	TGTGCCAGCTCACCGGCGGTTAGCAATCAGCCCCAGCATTTT
TRBV27	TRBJ2-7	-	TRBD1	CASSYSDRDEQYF	TGTGCCAGCAGTTATTCTGACAGGGACGAGCAGTACTTC
TRBV28	TRBJ1-5	-	-	CASSRRPGVTVYSNQPQHF	TGTGCCAGCAGTCGAAGGCCGGGGGTCACCGTTTATAGCAATCAGCCCCAGCATTTT
TRBV4-1	TRBJ2-1	-	TRBD2	CASSQDPGGRVNEQFF	TGCGCCAGCAGCCAAGATCCTGGCGGGAGAGTAAATGAGCAGTTCTTC
TRBV6-5	TRBJ1-2	once	-	CASSLTVANYGYTF	TGTGCCAGCAGTCTGACAGTTGCTAACTATGGCTACACCTTC
TRBV10-3	TRBJ2-7	-	-	CARKQQILLDYEQYF	TGTGCCAGGAAACAACAGATCCTTTTAGACTACGAGCAGTACTTC
TRBV7-9	TRBJ1-4	-	TRBD1	CASSFGTGDEKLFF	TGTGCCAGCAGCTTCGGGACAGGGGACGAAAAACTGTTTTTT
TRBV7-9	TRBJ2-1	-	TRBD2	CASTQSSSGGTYEQFF	TGTGCCAGCACCCAAAGCTCTAGCGGGGGGACCTATGAGCAGTTCTTC
TRBV6-6	TRBJ2-7	-	-	CASSRLMGSYEQYF	TGTGCCAGCAGCCGATTGATGGGCAGCTACGAGCAGTACTTC
TRBV7-6	TRBJ2-5	-	TRBD1	CASSSVIGQGQETQYF	TGTGCCAGCAGCTCCGTTATTGGACAGGGCCAAGAGACCCAGTACTTC
TRBV4-2	TRBJ2-7	-	-	CASSRVSRQDEQYF	TGTGCCAGCAGCCGTGTGTCGCGCCAGGACGAGCAGTACTTC
TRBV7-2	TRBJ2-6	-	-	CASSFRHGSGANVLTF	TGTGCCAGCAGCTTCAGACATGGGTCTGGGGCCAACGTCCTGACTTTC
TRBV5-1	TRBJ1-1	-	-	CASKPPGLGTEAFF	TGCGCCAGCAAACCCCCAGGGTTAGGGACTGAAGCTTTCTTT
TRBV19	TRBJ1-1	once	-	CATEAQGRSTEAFF	TGTGCCACGGAGGCGCAGGGGCGTTCGACTGAAGCTTTCTTT
TRBV19	TRBJ2-1	-	-	CASSPGYNEQFF	TGTGCCAGTAGTCCAGGGTACAATGAGCAGTTCTTC
TRBV30	TRBJ2-2	-	-	CAWSKGGAGELFF	TGTGCCTGGAGTAAGGGGGGGGCCGGGGAGCTGTTTTTT
TRBV2	TRBJ2-5	-	-	CASSPTPVPMSQYF	TGTGCCAGCAGCCCTACGCCCGTCCCTATGTCCCAGTACTTC
TRBV28	TRBJ1-5	-	-	CASSQGYQPQHF	TGTGCCAGCAGTCAGGGTTATCAGCCCCAGCATTTT
TRBV5-1	TRBJ1-2	-	TRBD1	CASSLGGGQGNPYGYTF	TGCGCCAGCAGCCTAGGGGGCGGACAGGGTAATCCCTATGGCTACACCTTC
TRBV27	TRBJ1-1	-	-	CASSLIRTMNTEAFF	TGTGCCAGCAGTTTAATTAGGACAATGAACACTGAAGCTTTCTTT
TRBV9	TRBJ1-1	-	-	CASSGGQSCEAFF	TGTGCCAGCAGCGGCGGACAGAGCTGTGAAGCTTTCTTT
TRBV27	TRBJ1-1	once	-	CASLSGAGYTEAFF	TGTGCCAGCTTAAGTGGGGCAGGCTACACTGAAGCTTTCTTT
TRBV28	TRBJ1-4	few	-	CASSVAGTAREKLFF	TGTGCCAGCAGTGTCGCGGGGACCGCTAGAGAAAAACTGTTTTTT
TRBV4-3	TRBJ1-4	-	-	CASSLRAWPTNEKLFF	TGCGCCAGCAGCCTCAGGGCATGGCCAACTAATGAAAAACTGTTTTTT
TRBV5-1	TRBJ2-7	-	-	CASSPSTPTYEQYF	TGCGCCAGCAGCCCTTCGACACCTACCTACGAGCAGTACTTC
TRBV25-1	TRBJ2-1	-	-	CASSEATGNNEQFF	TGTGCCAGCAGTGAGGCTACCGGGAACAATGAGCAGTTCTTC
TRBV9	TRBJ2-2	-	-	CASSGTSSGGELFF	TGTGCCAGCAGCGGCACTAGCAGTGGCGGGGAGCTGTTTTTT
TRBV4-1	TRBJ1-1	few	TRBD1	CASSQAETGRRSEAFF	TGCGCCAGCAGCCAAGCTGAGACAGGGCGAAGATCTGAAGCTTTCTTT
TRBV7-2	TRBJ2-3	-	-	CASSLSLVDTDTQYF	TGTGCCAGCAGCTTAAGCTTGGTTGACACAGATACGCAGTATTTT
TRBV19	TRBJ1-5	-	-	CASSILSRGDQPQHF	TGTGCCAGTAGTATCCTTTCAAGGGGCGATCAGCCCCAGCATTTT
TRBV7-9	TRBJ2-5	-	-	CASSTRRRSQETQYF	TGTGCCAGCAGCACACGGCGGAGAAGCCAAGAGACCCAGTACTTC
TRBV10-2	TRBJ2-1	-	TRBD2	CASRAGAAYNEQFF	TGCGCCAGCAGAGCGGGAGCTGCGTACAATGAGCAGTTCTTC
TRBV5-1	TRBJ2-1	-	TRBD2	CASSWYTSGRANEQFF	TGCGCCAGCAGCTGGTATACTAGCGGGAGGGCCAATGAGCAGTTCTTC
TRBV5-6	TRBJ2-1	-	-	CASSTQGPFYNEQFF	TGTGCCAGCAGCACACAGGGCCCCTTCTACAATGAGCAGTTCTTC